The T cell receptor beta chain described here comes from a study of T cell repertoires in aging, cancer and after chemotherapy. Study conclusions and caveats: These repertoire data do not allow conclusions about immunological memory after chemotherapy. Rebound thymic output was suggested by rising median generation probability during chemotherapy in each cancer cohort. Compared with age-matched healthy donors, untreated hematological or solid cancer patients showed higher blood TCR clonality.

This clonotype qualifies as medium-sized. Its antigen remains unidentified. The germline V gene encodes CDR1 GTSNPN and CDR2 SVGIG (reference sequence). Between the trimmed V and J ends, which lost 1 base and 4 bases, there was a span of 4 bases. This CDR3 is built from 12 residues. Multiplex touch-down PCR with TRB-A/B primers amplified rearranged V-D-J TRB sequences. TCRdb re-analysed the multiplex PCR reads in MiXCR, keeping a single row per CDR3 protein. The data contain 6,000 or so distinct CDR3 sequences, over 30% of them singletons. Peripheral blood genomic DNA, not sorted cells or RNA, was the template.

The sample taken for sequencing was blood. The receptor was isolated from a human donor in good health. The chain links TRBV30 to TRBJ2-2; D is uncertain. CDR3 nucleotide sequence: TGTGCCTGGAGTGGGAGCACCGGGGAGCTGTTTTTT. Translated: CAWSGSTGELFF. Drawing the rest from reference TRBV30 and TRBJ2-2, the complete variable domain is SQTIHQWPATLVQPVGSPLSLECTVEGTSNPNLYWYRQAAGRGLQLLFYSVGIGQISSEVPQNLSASRPQDRQFILSSKKLLLSDSGFYLCAWSGSTGELFFGEGSRLTVL.